These T cell receptor beta chains were read from a single sample in a study of T cell repertoires in cytomegalovirus infection. TCRdb re-derived calls from the reads in MiXCR, one entry per CDR3 protein. The sample contains about 51,000 distinct CDR3 sequences, roughly a fifth of which appear only once. What these receptors recognize is not known. The sample consisted of CD8+ T cells from cultured PBMCs, taken from culture after CMV antigen stimulation. The source of these receptors is a human donor in good health (CMV status not recorded). Some clones in this sample may be carry-over from other donors' samples. The CDR3 runs from the conserved cysteine through the conserved F or W. A D gene is named only where the DNA matches it firmly. Clone size is shown for a subset of rows, as once, few, many or a class of expanded clone.

J gene | clone size | D gene | V gene | CDR3 protein
TRBJ2-1 | . | TRBD2 | TRBV19 | CASSMGREVYNEQFF
TRBJ2-7 | . | TRBD2 | TRBV7-8 | CASSLALAGGGYEQYF
TRBJ2-7 | few | . | TRBV7-9 | CASSQPGNYEQYF
TRBJ2-4 | many | . | TRBV7-8 | CASSGGSSSRDIQYF
TRBJ2-3 | . | . | TRBV7-9 | CASSHGGFTDTQYF
TRBJ2-1 | . | . | TRBV11-2 | CASSSLEGVEQFF
TRBJ1-2 | few | . | TRBV7-9 | CASSFQGRAYGYTF
TRBJ2-3 | few | TRBD1 | TRBV28 | CASSSSQGARPSTDTQYF
TRBJ2-1 | few | TRBD2 | TRBV12-3/TRBV12-4 | CASSPGLAGSYNEQFF
TRBJ2-2 | few | . | TRBV7-3 | CASRYEGRPVTGELFF
TRBJ2-7 | . | . | TRBV11-2 | CASSLGIGGYEQYF
TRBJ2-4 | . | TRBD2 | TRBV11-2 | CASSLASGRDIQYF
TRBJ2-3 | few | . | TRBV7-9 | CASSPRTRDTQYF
TRBJ2-3 | . | TRBD2 | TRBV7-2 | CASSLAEFSGSQLNTQYF
TRBJ1-4 | . | . | TRBV12-3/TRBV12-4 | CASSLRGEEEKLFF
TRBJ1-5 | . | TRBD1 | TRBV7-2 | CASSFGTVNQPQHF
TRBJ2-7 | . | . | TRBV27 | CASSFGGVHYEQYF
TRBJ2-1 | . | TRBD2 | TRBV7-9 | CASSKGGGAPLYNEQFF
TRBJ2-5 | . | TRBD2 | TRBV7-2 | CASSLSWAGGNQETQYF
TRBJ2-6 | . | . | TRBV4-2 | CASSQQGDSGANGLTF
TRBJ2-1 | . | . | TRBV7-2 | CASSWGEPYNEQFF
TRBJ2-2 | few | TRBD1 | TRBV7-8 | CASSLKLTGHTGELFF